Listed here is a single TCR beta chain. The antigen is unknown. Clones were sequenced by immunoSEQ multiplex PCR, and TCRdb holds only the in-frame ones, with some missing. The data show 80,000 or so clones, roughly nine tenths seen once. The data were obtained in a study of radiation and T cells in renal cell carcinoma. Findings and limits, study-wide: Baseline intratumoral clonotype presence is unknown without pretreatment biopsies. Top tumor clonotypes rose in blood 2 weeks post-radiation, then contracted.

J was trimmed by 4 bases and V by 5 bases; bases with no gene match: 8. This CDR3 has 15 residues. Germline-derived CDR1 and CDR2 are MNHEY and SMNVEV (reference sequence). Noted time point: blood 4 weeks post-SBRT, at nephrectomy. The treatment denotes: 15 Gy SBRT to primary tumor, nephrectomy 4 weeks later. Nephrectomy followed 15 Gy stereotactic body radiation by 4 weeks. The patient's renal cell carcinoma had clear cell pathology. The sequencing here drew on blood, taken from a patient whose treatment included radiotherapy and nephrectomy. This rearrangement joins TRBV27 to TRBJ1-1, with TRBD1 matching 9 bases. The TCR sequence derives from a woman aged 70-85 years with renal cell carcinoma. For the CDR3, the DNA is TGTGCCAGCAGTCCCCGGGACAGGGTTCTCACTGAAGCTTTCTTT. As protein: CASSPRDRVLTEAFF.